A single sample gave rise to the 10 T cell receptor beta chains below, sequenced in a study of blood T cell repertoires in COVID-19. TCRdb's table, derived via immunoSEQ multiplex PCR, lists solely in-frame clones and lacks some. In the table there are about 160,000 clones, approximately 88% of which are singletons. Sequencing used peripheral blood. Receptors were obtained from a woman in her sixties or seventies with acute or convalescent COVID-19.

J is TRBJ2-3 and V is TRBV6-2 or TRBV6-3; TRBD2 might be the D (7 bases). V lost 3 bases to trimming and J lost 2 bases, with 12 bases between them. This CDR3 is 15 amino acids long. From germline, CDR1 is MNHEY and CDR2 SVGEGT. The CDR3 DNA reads TGTGCCAGCAGTTATGCGGGGGCTCACACAGATACGCAGTATTTT. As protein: CASSYAGAHTDTQYF.

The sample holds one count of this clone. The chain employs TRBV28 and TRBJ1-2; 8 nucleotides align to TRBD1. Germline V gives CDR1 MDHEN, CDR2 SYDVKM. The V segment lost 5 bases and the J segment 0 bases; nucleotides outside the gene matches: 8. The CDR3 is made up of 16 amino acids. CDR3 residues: CASSTLGQGPNYGYTF. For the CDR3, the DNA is TGTGCCAGCAGTACCCTTGGACAGGGACCTAACTATGGCTACACCTTC.

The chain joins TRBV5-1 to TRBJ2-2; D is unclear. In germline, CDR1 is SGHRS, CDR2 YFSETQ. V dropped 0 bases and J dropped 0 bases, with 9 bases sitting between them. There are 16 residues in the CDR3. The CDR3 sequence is CASSLAHSSNTGELFF. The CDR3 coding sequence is TGCGCCAGCAGCTTGGCCCACTCCTCGAACACCGGGGAGCTGTTTTTT. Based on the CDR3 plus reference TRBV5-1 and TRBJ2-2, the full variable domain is KAGVTQTPRYLIKTRGQQVTLSCSPISGHRSVSWYQQTPGQGLQFLFEYFSETQRNKGNFPGRFSGRQFSNSRSEMNVSTLELGDSALYLCASSLAHSSNTGELFFGEGSRLTVL.

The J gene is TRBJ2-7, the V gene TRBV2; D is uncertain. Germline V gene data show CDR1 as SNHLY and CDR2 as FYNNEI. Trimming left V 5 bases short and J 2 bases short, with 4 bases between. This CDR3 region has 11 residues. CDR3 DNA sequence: TGTGCCAGCAGTCCAGCCTACGAGCAGTACTTC. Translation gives CASSPAYEQYF.

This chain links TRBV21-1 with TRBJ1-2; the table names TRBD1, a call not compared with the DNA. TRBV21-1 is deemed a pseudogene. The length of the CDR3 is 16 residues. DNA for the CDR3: TGTGCCAGCAGCCACGCCCGGGACAGGGTCCCCTATGGCTACACCTTC. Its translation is CASSHARDRVPYGYTF.

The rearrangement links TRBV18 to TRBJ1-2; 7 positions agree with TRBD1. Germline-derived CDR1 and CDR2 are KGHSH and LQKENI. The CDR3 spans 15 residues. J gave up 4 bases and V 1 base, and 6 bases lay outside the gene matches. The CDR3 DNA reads TGTGCCAGCTCACCACGTTTAGGGGGCGGCTATGGCTACACCTTC. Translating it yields CASSPRLGGGYGYTF.

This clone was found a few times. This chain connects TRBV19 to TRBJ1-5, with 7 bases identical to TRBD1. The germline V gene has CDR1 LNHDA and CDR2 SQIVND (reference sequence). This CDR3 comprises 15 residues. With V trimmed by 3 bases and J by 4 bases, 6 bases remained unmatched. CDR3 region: CASSMSTGRNQPQHF. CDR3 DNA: TGTGCCAGTAGTATGTCGACAGGGCGGAATCAGCCCCAGCATTTT.

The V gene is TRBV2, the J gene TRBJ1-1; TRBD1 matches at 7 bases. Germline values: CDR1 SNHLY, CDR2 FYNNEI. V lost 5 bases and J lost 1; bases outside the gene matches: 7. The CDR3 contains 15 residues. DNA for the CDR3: TGTGCCAGCAGTCAGACAGGGCAGGGGAACACTGAAGCTTTCTTT. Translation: CASSQTGQGNTEAFF.

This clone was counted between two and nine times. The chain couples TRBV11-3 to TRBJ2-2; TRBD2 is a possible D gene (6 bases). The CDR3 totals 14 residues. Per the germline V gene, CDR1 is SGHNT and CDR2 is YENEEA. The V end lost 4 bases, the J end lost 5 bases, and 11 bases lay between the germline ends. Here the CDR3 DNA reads TGTGCCAGCAGCTCCCAGCGGGCAACCGGGGAGCTGTTTTTT. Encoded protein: CASSSQRATGELFF. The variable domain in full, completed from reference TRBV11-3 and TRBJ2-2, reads EAGVVQSPRYKIIEKKQPVAFWCNPISGHNTLYWYLQNLGQGPELLIRYENEEAVDDSQLPKDRFSAERLKGVDSTLKIQPAELGDSAVYLCASSSQRATGELFFGEGSRLTVL.

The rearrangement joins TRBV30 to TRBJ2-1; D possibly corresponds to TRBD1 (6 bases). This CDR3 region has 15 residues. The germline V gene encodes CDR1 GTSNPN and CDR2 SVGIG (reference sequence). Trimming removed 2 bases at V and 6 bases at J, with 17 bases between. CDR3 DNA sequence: TGTGCCTGGAGTCAGACCGGGACACTTACCAATGAGCAGTTCTTC. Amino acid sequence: CAWSQTGTLTNEQFF.